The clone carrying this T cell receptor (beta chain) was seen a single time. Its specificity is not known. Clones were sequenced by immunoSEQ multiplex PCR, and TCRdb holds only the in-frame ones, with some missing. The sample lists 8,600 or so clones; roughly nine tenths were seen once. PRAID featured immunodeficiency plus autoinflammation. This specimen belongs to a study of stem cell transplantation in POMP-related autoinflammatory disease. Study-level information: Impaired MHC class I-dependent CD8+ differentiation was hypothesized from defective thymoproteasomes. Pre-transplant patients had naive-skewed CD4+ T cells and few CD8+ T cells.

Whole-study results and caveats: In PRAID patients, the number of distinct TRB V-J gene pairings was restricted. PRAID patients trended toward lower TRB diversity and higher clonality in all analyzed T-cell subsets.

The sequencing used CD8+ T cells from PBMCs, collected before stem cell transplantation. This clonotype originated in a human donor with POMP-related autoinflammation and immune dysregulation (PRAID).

The CDR3 sequence is CASRGGRKTQYF. The CDR3 DNA sequence: TGTGCCAGCAGGGGGGGCCGGAAGACCCAGTACTTC. The V gene is TRBV27, the J gene TRBJ2-5; D tentatively fits TRBD1 or TRBD2 (6 bases each). The CDR3 length is 12 residues. CDR1 and CDR2 from the germline V gene are MNHEY and SMNVEV (reference sequence). V lost 6 bases and J lost 6, with 11 bases in between.